These T cell receptor beta chains were read from a single sample in a study. Each CDR3 protein gets one entry after TCRdb re-called the multiplex PCR reads with MiXCR. Among roughly 170 distinct CDR3 sequences, about 10% were seen once, and the ten largest hold about a fifth. The specimen was Tregs sorted from blood. These receptors all stem from a female donor with breast cancer. Both conserved end residues are part of each CDR3. Each record gives: J gene, D gene, clone size, CDR3 length, V gene, CDR3 protein, CDR3 DNA. D genes are given only for firm matches. Some rows have no size entry. The others give once, few or many, or a class for an expanded clone.

TRBJ1-2 . large 13 TRBV12-3/TRBV12-4 CASSLGQGFGYTF TGTGCCAGCAGTTTAGGCCAGGGCTTTGGCTACACCTTC
TRBJ1-2 TRBD1 large 13 TRBV12-3/TRBV12-4 CASRSGQFDGYTF TGTGCCAGCAGGTCGGGACAGTTCGATGGCTACACCTTC
TRBJ1-2 . hyperexpanded 13 TRBV12-3/TRBV12-4 CASSLVDNYGYTF TGTGCCAGCAGTTTAGTCGATAACTATGGCTACACCTTC
TRBJ1-2 . large 11 TRBV12-3/TRBV12-4 CASSGEGGYTF TGTGCCAGCAGTGGAGAGGGTGGCTACACCTTC
TRBJ1-2 . hyperexpanded 12 TRBV12-3/TRBV12-4 CASTKDSYGYTF TGTGCCAGCACCAAGGACAGCTATGGCTACACCTTC
TRBJ1-2 . . 12 TRBV12-3/TRBV12-4 CASDAWAAGYTF TGTGCCAGCGACGCCTGGGCAGCTGGCTACACCTTC
TRBJ1-2 . large 11 TRBV12-3/TRBV12-4 CASIVGYGYTF TGTGCCAGCATTGTGGGCTATGGCTACACCTTC
TRBJ1-2 . large 11 TRBV12-3/TRBV12-4 CASTYYSWVVF TGTGCCAGCACCTATTATTCCTGGGTGGTATTC
TRBJ1-2 . large 13 TRBV12-3/TRBV12-4 CASSFSGDYGYTF TGTGCCAGCAGTTTCTCCGGAGATTATGGCTACACCTTC
TRBJ1-2 . large 14 TRBV12-3/TRBV12-4 CASSLGTDPSGYTF TGTGCCAGCAGTTTAGGGACGGATCCCAGTGGCTACACCTTC
TRBJ1-2 . large 12 TRBV12-3/TRBV12-4 CASSFGGTGYTF TGTGCCAGCAGTTTCGGTGGTACGGGCTACACCTTC
TRBJ1-2 . large 13 TRBV12-3/TRBV12-4 CASSSPTLYGYTF TGTGCCAGCAGTTCCCCGACACTCTATGGCTACACCTTC
TRBJ1-2 . hyperexpanded 13 TRBV12-3/TRBV12-4 CASGTGANYGYTF TGTGCCAGCGGCACAGGAGCTAACTATGGCTACACCTTC
TRBJ1-2 . large 14 TRBV12-3/TRBV12-4 CASSGQPIYYGYTF TGTGCCAGCAGCGGACAGCCCATATACTATGGCTACACCTTC
TRBJ1-2 . large 12 TRBV12-3/TRBV12-4 CASSPGNYGYTF TGTGCCAGCAGTCCGGGTAACTATGGCTACACCTTC
TRBJ1-2 TRBD1 large 14 TRBV12-3/TRBV12-4 CASTKTGNRYGYTF TGTGCCAGCACCAAGACAGGGAACCGCTATGGCTACACCTTC
TRBJ1-2 . large 14 TRBV12-3/TRBV12-4 CASSPAHRAGGYTF TGTGCCAGCAGCCCAGCCCACAGGGCGGGCGGCTACACCTTC
TRBJ1-2 . large 14 TRBV12-3/TRBV12-4 CASTERATNYGYTF TGTGCCAGCACTGAAAGAGCAACTAACTATGGCTACACCTTC
TRBJ1-2 TRBD1 large 14 TRBV12-3/TRBV12-4 CASSFDRGNYGYTF TGTGCCAGCAGTTTTGACAGGGGCAACTATGGCTACACCTTC
TRBJ1-2 . . 14 TRBV12-3/TRBV12-4 CASTRTEGAYGYTF TGTGCCAGCACCCGGACTGAAGGAGCCTATGGCTACACCTTC
TRBJ1-2 . large 11 TRBV12-3/TRBV12-4 CASSQGYGYTF TGTGCCAGCAGCCAAGGGTATGGCTACACCTTC